The source of this T cell receptor beta chain is a study of cytomegalovirus exposure and HLA in healthy donors. The CDR3 totals 13 residues. V lost 3 bases, J lost 6 bases, and 12 bases lay in between. The germline V gene encodes CDR1 SGHTA and CDR2 FQGNSA. Worth noting for this clone: What it binds is not known.

Data came from immunoSEQ multiplex PCR; TCRdb stores just in-frame clones and leaves some out. The sample includes tens of thousands of clones, around 85% of them seen just once. Broader study findings: Some TCR beta chains (more than 150 of them) were listed as cytomegalovirus-associated.

The sequence was collected from a man aged 18 to 35 in good health and CMV-seropositive. V usage is TRBV7-2 and J usage is TRBJ2-7; a possible D gene is TRBD1 (6 bases). The material sequenced was PBMCs. CDR3 in amino acids: CASSFSRGGEQYV. The DNA of the CDR3 is TGTGCCAGCAGCTTCTCCAGGGGTGGCGAGCAGTACGTC.